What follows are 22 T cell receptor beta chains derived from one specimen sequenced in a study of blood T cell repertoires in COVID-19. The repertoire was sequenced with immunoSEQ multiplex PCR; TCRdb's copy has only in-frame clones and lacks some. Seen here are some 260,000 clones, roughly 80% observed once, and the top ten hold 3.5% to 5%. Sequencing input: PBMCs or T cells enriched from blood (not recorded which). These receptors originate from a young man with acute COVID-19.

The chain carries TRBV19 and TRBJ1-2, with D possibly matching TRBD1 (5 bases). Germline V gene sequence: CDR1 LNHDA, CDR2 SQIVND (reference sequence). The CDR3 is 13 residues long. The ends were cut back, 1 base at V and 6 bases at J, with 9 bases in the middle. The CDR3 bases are TGTGCCAGTAGTATAGCAGGGTTTGATGGCTACACCTTC. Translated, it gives CASSIAGFDGYTF.

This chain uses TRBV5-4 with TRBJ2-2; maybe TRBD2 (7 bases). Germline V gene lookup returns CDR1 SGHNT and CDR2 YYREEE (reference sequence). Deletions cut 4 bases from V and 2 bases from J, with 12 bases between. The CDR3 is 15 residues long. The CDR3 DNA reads TGTGCCAGCAGCCCCTCGGGGGGCAACACCGGGGAGCTGTTTTTT. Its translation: CASSPSGGNTGELFF.

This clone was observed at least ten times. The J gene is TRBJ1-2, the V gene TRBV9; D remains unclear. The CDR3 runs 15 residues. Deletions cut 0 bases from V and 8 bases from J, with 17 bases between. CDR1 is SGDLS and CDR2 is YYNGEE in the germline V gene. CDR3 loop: CASSVGPLGREGYTF. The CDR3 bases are TGTGCCAGCAGCGTAGGGCCGTTGGGGAGAGAAGGCTACACCTTC.

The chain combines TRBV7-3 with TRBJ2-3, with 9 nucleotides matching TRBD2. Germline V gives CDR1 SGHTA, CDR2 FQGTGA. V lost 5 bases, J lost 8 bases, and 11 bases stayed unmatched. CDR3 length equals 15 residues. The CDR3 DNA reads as TGTGCCAGCAGCATACTAGCGGGCAATAAGAGTACGCAGTATTTT. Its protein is CASSILAGNKSTQYF.

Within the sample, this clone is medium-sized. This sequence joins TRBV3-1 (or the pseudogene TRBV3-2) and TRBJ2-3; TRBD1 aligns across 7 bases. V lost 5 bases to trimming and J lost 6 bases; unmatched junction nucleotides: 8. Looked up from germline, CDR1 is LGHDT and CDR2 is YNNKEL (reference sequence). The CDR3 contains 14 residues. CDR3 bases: TGTGCCAGCAGCGATGAGGGGGCTGGGGATACGCAGTATTTT. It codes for CASSDEGAGDTQYF.

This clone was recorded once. The CDR3 region is CASSFESYPPVEQYV. CDR3 in DNA: TGTGCCAGCAGTTTCGAGTCCTACCCGCCTGTCGAGCAGTACGTC. The chain uses TRBV28 and TRBJ2-7; no clear D. Trimming pared 3 bases from V and 6 bases from J, leaving 18 bases between. Per the germline V gene, CDR1 is MDHEN and CDR2 is SYDVKM. This CDR3 contains 15 residues.

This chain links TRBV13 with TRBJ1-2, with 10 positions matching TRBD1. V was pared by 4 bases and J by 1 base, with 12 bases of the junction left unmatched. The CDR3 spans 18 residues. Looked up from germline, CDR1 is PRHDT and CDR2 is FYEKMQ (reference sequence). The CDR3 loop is CASSSEGDRGAYNYGYTF. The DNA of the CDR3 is TGTGCCAGCAGCTCCGAAGGGGACAGGGGTGCCTATAACTATGGCTACACCTTC.

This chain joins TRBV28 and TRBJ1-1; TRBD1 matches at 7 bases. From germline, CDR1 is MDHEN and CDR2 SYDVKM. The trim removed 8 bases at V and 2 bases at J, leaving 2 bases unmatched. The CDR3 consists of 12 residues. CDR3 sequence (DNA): TGTGCCAGCGCAGGGGGAAACACTGAAGCTTTCTTT. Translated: CASAGGNTEAFF. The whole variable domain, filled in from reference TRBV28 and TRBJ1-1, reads DVKVTQSSRYLVKRTGEKVFLECVQDMDHENMFWYRQDPGLGLRLIYFSYDVKMKEKGDIPEGYSVSREKKERFSLILESASTNQTSMYLCASAGGNTEAFFGQGTRLTVV.

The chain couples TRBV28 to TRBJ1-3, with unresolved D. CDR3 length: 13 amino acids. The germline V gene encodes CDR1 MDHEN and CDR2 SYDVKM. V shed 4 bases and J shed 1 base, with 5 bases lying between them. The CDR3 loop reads CASSSGSGNTIYF. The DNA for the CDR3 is TGTGCCAGCAGTTCAGGATCTGGAAACACCATATATTTT. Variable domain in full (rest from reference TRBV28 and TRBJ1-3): DVKVTQSSRYLVKRTGEKVFLECVQDMDHENMFWYRQDPGLGLRLIYFSYDVKMKEKGDIPEGYSVSREKKERFSLILESASTNQTSMYLCASSSGSGNTIYFGEGSWLTVV.

CDR3 sequence (DNA): TGCGCCAGCAGCCAAGACGGTCGTCTAGCGGGAGGGAATGAGCAGTTCTTC. Translation: CASSQDGRLAGGNEQFF. This chain uses TRBV4-3 with TRBJ2-1; 12 nucleotides agree with TRBD2. Germline V CDR1 and CDR2: LGHNA, YSLEER. V dropped 0 bases and J dropped 7; count of bases not matched to a gene: 7. This CDR3 has 17 amino acids.

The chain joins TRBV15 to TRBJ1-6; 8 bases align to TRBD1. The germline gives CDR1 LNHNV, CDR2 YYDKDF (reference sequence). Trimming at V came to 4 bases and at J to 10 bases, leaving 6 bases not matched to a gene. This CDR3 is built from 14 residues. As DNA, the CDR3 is TGTGCCACCAGCACTCGGACAGGGTACTCACCCCTCCACTTT. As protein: CATSTRTGYSPLHF.

The CDR3 region is CASSRPGYPNTEAFF. The CDR3 region has the DNA TGCGCCAGCAGCCGACCAGGGTACCCAAACACTGAAGCTTTCTTT. This sequence joins TRBV5-1 and TRBJ1-1; D might be TRBD1 (5 bases). From germline, CDR1 is SGHRS and CDR2 YFSETQ. The CDR3 length is 15 residues. Trimming left V 4 bases short and J 2 bases short, with 15 bases between.

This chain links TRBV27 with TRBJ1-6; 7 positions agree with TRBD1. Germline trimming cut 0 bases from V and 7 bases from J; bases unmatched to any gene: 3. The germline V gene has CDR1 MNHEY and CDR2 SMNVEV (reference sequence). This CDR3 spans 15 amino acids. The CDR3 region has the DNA TGTGCCAGCAGTTTATCCGACAGGGCGAATTCACCCCTCCACTTT. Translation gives CASSLSDRANSPLHF.

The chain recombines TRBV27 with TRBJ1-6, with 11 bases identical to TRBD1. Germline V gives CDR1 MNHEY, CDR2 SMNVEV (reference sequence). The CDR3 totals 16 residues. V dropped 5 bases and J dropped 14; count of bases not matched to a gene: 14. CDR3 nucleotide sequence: TGTGCCAGCAGTCCGGGACAGGGGGGTTCTAATTGGGCCCTCCACTTT. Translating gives CASSPGQGGSNWALHF.

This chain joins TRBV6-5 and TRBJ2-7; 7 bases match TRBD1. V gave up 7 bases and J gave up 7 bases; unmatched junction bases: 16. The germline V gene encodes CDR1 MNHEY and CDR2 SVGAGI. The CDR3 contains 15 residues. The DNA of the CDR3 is TGTGCCAGCACACGACAGGGCTTGGCCTTTGGGGAGCAGTACGTC. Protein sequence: CASTRQGLAFGEQYV.

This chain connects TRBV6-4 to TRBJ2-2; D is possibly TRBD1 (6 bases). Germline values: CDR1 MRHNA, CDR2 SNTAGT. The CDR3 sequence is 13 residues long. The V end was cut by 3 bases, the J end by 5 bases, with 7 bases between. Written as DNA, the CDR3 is TGTGCCAGCAGTGAACAGGGAACCGGGGAGCTGTTTTTT. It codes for CASSEQGTGELFF.

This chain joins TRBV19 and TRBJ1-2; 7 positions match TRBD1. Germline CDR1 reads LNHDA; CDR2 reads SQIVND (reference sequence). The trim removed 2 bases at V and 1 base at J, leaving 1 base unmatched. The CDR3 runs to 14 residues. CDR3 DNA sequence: TGTGCCAGTAGTATACAGGGGGGTAACTATGGCTACACCTTC. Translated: CASSIQGGNYGYTF.

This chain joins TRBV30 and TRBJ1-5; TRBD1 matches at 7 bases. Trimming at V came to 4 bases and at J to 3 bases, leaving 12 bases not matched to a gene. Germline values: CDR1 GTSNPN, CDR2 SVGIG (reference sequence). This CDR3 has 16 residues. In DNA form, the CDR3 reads TGTGCCTGGAACTCAATCGGGACAGAACCCAATCAGCCCCAGCATTTT. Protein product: CAWNSIGTEPNQPQHF.

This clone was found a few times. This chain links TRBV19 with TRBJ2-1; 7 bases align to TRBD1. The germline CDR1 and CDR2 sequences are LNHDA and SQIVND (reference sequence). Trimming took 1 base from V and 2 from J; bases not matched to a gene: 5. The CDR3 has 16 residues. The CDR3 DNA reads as TGTGCCAGTAGTATAGTGGCAGGGGGACCCTACAATGAGCAGTTCTTC. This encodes CASSIVAGGPYNEQFF. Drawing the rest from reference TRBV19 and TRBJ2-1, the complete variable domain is DGGITQSPKYLFRKEGQNVTLSCEQNLNHDAMYWYRQDPGQGLRLIYYSQIVNDFQKGDIAEGYSVSREKKESFPLTVTSAQKNPTAFYLCASSIVAGGPYNEQFFGPGTRLTVL.

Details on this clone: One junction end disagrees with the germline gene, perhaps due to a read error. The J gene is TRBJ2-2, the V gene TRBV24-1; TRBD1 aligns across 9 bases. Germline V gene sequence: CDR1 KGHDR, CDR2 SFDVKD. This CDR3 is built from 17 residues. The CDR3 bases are TGTGCCACCAGTGATATTACAGGGGGCGCGAATACCGGGGAGCTGTTTTTT. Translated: CATSDITGGANTGELFF.

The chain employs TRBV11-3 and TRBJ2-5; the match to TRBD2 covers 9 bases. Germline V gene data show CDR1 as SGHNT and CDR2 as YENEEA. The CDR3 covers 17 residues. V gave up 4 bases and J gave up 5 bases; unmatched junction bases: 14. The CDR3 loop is CASSSSQRAGGFETQYF. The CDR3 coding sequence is TGTGCCAGCAGCTCGTCTCAGCGGGCGGGAGGGTTTGAGACCCAGTACTTC.

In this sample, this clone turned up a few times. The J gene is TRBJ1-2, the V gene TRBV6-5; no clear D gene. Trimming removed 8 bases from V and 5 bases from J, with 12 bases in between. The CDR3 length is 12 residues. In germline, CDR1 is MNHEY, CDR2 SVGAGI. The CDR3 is CASANRGYGYTF. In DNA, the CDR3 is TGTGCCAGCGCAAACCGGGGATATGGCTACACCTTC.